This TCR beta chain was recovered during a study of blood T cell repertoires in COVID-19. TCRdb keeps only in-frame clones here, not all; method: immunoSEQ multiplex PCR. The sample holds 110,000 to 150,000 clones, under 90% seen once. Trimming pared 6 bases from V and 7 bases from J, leaving 22 bases between. Germline CDR1 is WNHNN and CDR2 is SYGVQD (reference sequence). The length of the CDR3 is 15 residues. This clone was found many times. Sequencing was performed on peripheral blood. The rearrangement links TRBV10-1 to TRBJ2-7, with a weak D call TRBD2 (6 bases). The sequence derives from a human donor in a cohort sampled during active COVID-19. CDR3 DNA sequence: TGCGCCAGCAGGGTAAGGGACTCCAAACTCCTGGAGCAGTACTTC. Encoded protein: CASRVRDSKLLEQYF.